Listed below are T cell receptor beta chains from one sample, sequenced in a study of cytomegalovirus exposure and HLA in healthy donors. TCRdb keeps only in-frame clones here, not all; method: immunoSEQ multiplex PCR. The sample includes about 180,000 clones, about four fifths seen only once; the top ten take under 7.5%. Sequenced material: PBMCs. The receptors were sampled from a man in his thirties or forties in good health and CMV-seropositive. Each CDR3 is given with its conserved first and last residue. The D gene is left open where the match is weak. Size values are once, few and many counts, or a class for expanded clones, and some rows have none.

CDR3 DNA,CDR3 protein,D gene,J gene,V gene,clone size
TGTGCCAGCAGTGCCGGGCAGGGTGAACAGCCCCAGCATTTT,CASSAGQGEQPQHF,NA,TRBJ1-5,TRBV25-1,NA
TGTGCCAGCAGTGAGCTAAGCGGGGGGGCAGATACGCAGTATTTT,CASSELSGGADTQYF,TRBD2,TRBJ2-3,TRBV6-1,NA
TGCGCCAGCAGCCAAGATCTTACCGGGGTCTACGAGCAGTACTTC,CASSQDLTGVYEQYF,NA,TRBJ2-7,TRBV4-1,few
TGTGCCAGCAGTTACTGCGAAAGCTACTCCTACGAGCAGTACTTC,CASSYCESYSYEQYF,NA,TRBJ2-7,TRBV6-7,NA
TGTGCCAGTAGTGGAGGGACGGGAGTGTCCTACGAGCAGTACTTC,CASSGGTGVSYEQYF,NA,TRBJ2-7,TRBV19,NA
TGTGCCAGCAGTTCCACAACCACATCATTTATCCGACAGGGACTCACTGAAGCTTTCTTT,CASSSTTTSFIRQGLTEAFF,TRBD1,TRBJ1-1,TRBV27,few
TGTGCCATCAGTGGCGGACAACCCTACGAGCAGTACTTC,CAISGGQPYEQYF,NA,TRBJ2-7,TRBV10-3,NA
TGTGCCAGCCTTCGTAGCGGGAGCTCCTACAATGAGCAGTTCTTC,CASLRSGSSYNEQFF,TRBD2,TRBJ2-1,TRBV7-9,NA
TGTGCCAGCAGCTTAGGGCTAGCGGGAGGTGGGACGACGGATACGCAGTATTTT,CASSLGLAGGGTTDTQYF,TRBD2,TRBJ2-3,TRBV7-8,NA
TGCAGCGTTGAAGAATTTGGACAGGGAGTGAACACTGAAGCTTTCTTT,CSVEEFGQGVNTEAFF,TRBD1,TRBJ1-1,TRBV29-1,NA
TGCGCCAGCAGCCTGGGACAGCCCTCCTACGAGCAGTACTTC,CASSLGQPSYEQYF,TRBD1,TRBJ2-7,TRBV5-1,NA
TGTGCCAGCAGTGATGTGTTAGCGTCGTATACTGACAATCAGCCCCAGCATTTT,CASSDVLASYTDNQPQHF,NA,TRBJ1-5,TRBV6-1,NA
TGTGCCAGCAGCCAAGGGTCAGGGGTCCAAGAGACCCAGTACTTC,CASSQGSGVQETQYF,NA,TRBJ2-5,TRBV14,NA
TGCAGTGCCATCTACTACAATGAGCAGTTCTTC,CSAIYYNEQFF,NA,TRBJ2-1,TRBV20-1,NA
TGTGCCAGCAGTTTACCCGCCAGGGATGGCTACACCTTC,CASSLPARDGYTF,NA,TRBJ1-2,TRBV28,NA
TGTGCCATCAGTGGCGGGCGCGACACAGATACGCAGTATTTT,CAISGGRDTDTQYF,NA,TRBJ2-3,TRBV10-3,NA
TGTGCCAGCAGCCCGACAGGGATGGAGACCCAGTACTTC,CASSPTGMETQYF,TRBD1,TRBJ2-5,TRBV7-3,NA
TGTGCCACCCGAGACAGGGGGACTGAAGCTTTCTTT,CATRDRGTEAFF,TRBD1,TRBJ1-1,TRBV6-5,NA
TGTGCCAGCAGGGACGGGACAGGGGAAGCTTTCTTT,CASRDGTGEAFF,TRBD1,TRBJ1-1,TRBV28,few
TGTGCCAGTAGTATAGCAGAGGGGACAAGCTACGAGCAGTACTTC,CASSIAEGTSYEQYF,NA,TRBJ2-7,TRBV19,NA
TGTGCCAGCAGTGCAAGACAGGGGGGAGAAGAGACCCAGTACTTC,CASSARQGGEETQYF,TRBD1,TRBJ2-5,TRBV6-1,NA
TGCGCCAGCAGCTTGAGAGGGCCCATCTCTGGAAACACCATATATTTT,CASSLRGPISGNTIYF,NA,TRBJ1-3,TRBV5-1,few
TGCGCCAGCAGCTCTACAGGGGAGGTTAGCAATGAGCAGTTCTTC,CASSSTGEVSNEQFF,NA,TRBJ2-1,TRBV5-1,NA
TGTTCCAGCAGCCTCGGGGGTGGCACTGAAGCTTTCTTT,CSSSLGGGTEAFF,NA,TRBJ1-1,TRBV7-9,NA
TGTGCCAGTAGTATAGATCAGGTGAACACCGGGGAGCTGTTTTTT,CASSIDQVNTGELFF,NA,TRBJ2-2,TRBV19,once
TGTGCCAGCTCACCTCCCACGGCGGATCAGCCCCAGCATTTT,CASSPPTADQPQHF,NA,TRBJ1-5,TRBV18,NA
TGTGCCACCAGCCCACATCCAGGACAGGGGAATACCGGGGAGCTGTTTTTT,CATSPHPGQGNTGELFF,TRBD1,TRBJ2-2,TRBV15,NA
TGTGCCAGCAGCTTATTGGCCGGGGGCTCGGGGAGGGGGTCCTACGAGCAGTACTTC,CASSLLAGGSGRGSYEQYF,NA,TRBJ2-7,TRBV7-2,few
TGCAGCGCGGGACAGGGGGGATCCTACGAGCAGTACTTC,CSAGQGGSYEQYF,TRBD1,TRBJ2-7,TRBV29-1,NA
TGTGCCAGCAGCTTGTTGGGGACAGGGGGAAGGGTTGAAGCTTTCTTT,CASSLLGTGGRVEAFF,TRBD1,TRBJ1-1,TRBV5-6,few
TGTGCCATCAGTGTCGGGGGCACTGAAGCTTTCTTT,CAISVGGTEAFF,NA,TRBJ1-1,TRBV10-3,few
TGCGCCAGCAGCTTGGGCTCTAGCGGGATTTCCCGGGAGCTGTTTTTT,CASSLGSSGISRELFF,TRBD2,TRBJ2-2,TRBV5-1,NA
TGTGCCAGCAGCTTAGCGCTCACGGGGGGAACTGAAGCTTTCTTT,CASSLALTGGTEAFF,NA,TRBJ1-1,TRBV7-9,few
TGCGCCAGCAGCCAAGATAAACAGGCGAATCAGCCCCAGCATTTT,CASSQDKQANQPQHF,NA,TRBJ1-5,TRBV4-1,NA
TGTGCCACCAGCAGAGACACAGGGGAAGGACAGCCCCAGCATTTT,CATSRDTGEGQPQHF,TRBD1,TRBJ1-5,TRBV15,NA
TGTGCCATCAGTCGGACAGGGGGTGATGGCTACACCTTC,CAISRTGGDGYTF,TRBD1,TRBJ1-2,TRBV10-3,NA
TGTGCCAGCAGGAGTGGCGGGGAGGGATTCTACGAGCAGTACTTC,CASRSGGEGFYEQYF,TRBD2,TRBJ2-7,TRBV28,once
TGTGCCAGCAGTTACTCGAAGGACAGGATGGGAAGGGGCTACACCTTC,CASSYSKDRMGRGYTF,TRBD1,TRBJ1-2,TRBV6-6,NA
TGCGCCAGCAGCCTTCCGGGGACTCCGGGACTAGCGGGAGGAAATGAGCAGTTCTTC,CASSLPGTPGLAGGNEQFF,TRBD2,TRBJ2-1,TRBV4-1,NA
TGTGCCAGCAGACCGCGCTCAGGACTAGCGGGACACAATGAGCAGTTCTTC,CASRPRSGLAGHNEQFF,TRBD2,TRBJ2-1,TRBV2,NA
TGCGCCAGCAGTGAGCCAGGGGGCCGCAATGAGCAGTTCTTC,CASSEPGGRNEQFF,TRBD1,TRBJ2-1,TRBV10-1,NA
TGTGCTAGTGGTTTGGTAGTCCGGGGGGCGGATAATTCACCCCTCCACTTT,CASGLVVRGADNSPLHF,NA,TRBJ1-6,TRBV12-5,NA
TGTGCCAGCAGCCCCGGCAGGGGGCTTACTGAAGCTTTCTTT,CASSPGRGLTEAFF,TRBD1,TRBJ1-1,TRBV11-3,NA